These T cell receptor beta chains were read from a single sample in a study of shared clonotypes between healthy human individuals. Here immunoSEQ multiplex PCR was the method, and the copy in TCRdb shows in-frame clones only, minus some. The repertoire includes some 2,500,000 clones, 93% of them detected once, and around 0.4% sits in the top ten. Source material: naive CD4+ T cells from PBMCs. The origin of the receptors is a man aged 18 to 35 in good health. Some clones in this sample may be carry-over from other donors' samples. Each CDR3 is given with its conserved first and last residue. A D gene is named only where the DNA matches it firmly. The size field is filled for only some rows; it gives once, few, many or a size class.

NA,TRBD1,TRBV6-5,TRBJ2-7,CASSYGARGPYEQYF,TGTGCCAGCAGTTACGGGGCCAGGGGGCCTTACGAGCAGTACTTC
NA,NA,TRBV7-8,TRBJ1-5,CASSLLRPTGDSNQPQHF,TGTGCCAGCAGCTTACTCCGGCCCACAGGAGATAGCAATCAGCCCCAGCATTTT
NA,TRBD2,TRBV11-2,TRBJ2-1,CASSPVWGTSGPNNEQFF,TGTGCCAGCAGCCCCGTGTGGGGGACTAGCGGGCCTAACAATGAGCAGTTCTTC
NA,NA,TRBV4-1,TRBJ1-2,CASSHLTSDGGAGYTF,TGCGCCAGCAGCCATCTAACCTCGGACGGAGGTGCTGGCTACACCTTC
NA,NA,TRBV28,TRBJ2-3,CASSPNPGTSTSTDTQYF,TGTGCCAGCAGCCCTAACCCGGGGACTTCGACTAGCACAGATACGCAGTATTTT
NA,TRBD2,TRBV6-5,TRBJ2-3,CASSYGSGGSTDTQYF,TGTGCCAGCAGTTACGGGTCGGGGGGGTCCACAGATACGCAGTATTTT
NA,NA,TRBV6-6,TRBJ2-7,CASSYSIQGIYEQYF,TGTGCCAGCAGTTACTCGATACAGGGTATTTACGAGCAGTACTTC
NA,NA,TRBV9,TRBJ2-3,CASSLSPRHGTDTQYF,TGTGCCAGCAGCCTAAGCCCGCGACATGGGACAGATACGCAGTATTTT
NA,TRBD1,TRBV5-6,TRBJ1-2,CASSVGTGHGYTF,TGTGCCAGCAGTGTTGGGACAGGGCATGGCTACACCTTC
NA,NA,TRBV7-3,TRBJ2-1,CASSKKRGRNEQFF,TGTGCCAGCAGCAAAAAGAGGGGACGCAATGAGCAGTTCTTC
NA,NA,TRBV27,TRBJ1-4,CASSRVRGMPNEKLFF,TGTGCCAGCAGCCGAGTTAGGGGAATGCCTAATGAAAAACTGTTTTTT
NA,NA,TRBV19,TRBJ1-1,CASSRRPAGEGTEAFF,TGTGCCAGTAGTAGGAGGCCCGCCGGCGAAGGCACTGAAGCTTTCTTT
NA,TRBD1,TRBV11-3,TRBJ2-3,CASSSGQGVTDTQYF,TGTGCCAGCAGCTCCGGACAGGGAGTCACAGATACGCAGTATTTT
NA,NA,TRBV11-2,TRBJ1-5,CASSLGKQGLYQPQHF,TGTGCCAGCAGCTTAGGGAAACAGGGTCTCTATCAGCCCCAGCATTTT
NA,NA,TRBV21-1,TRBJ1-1,CASSKWGQGNTEAFF,NA
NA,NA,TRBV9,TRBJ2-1,CASSVISSYNEQFF,TGTGCCAGCAGCGTGATATCCTCCTACAATGAGCAGTTCTTC
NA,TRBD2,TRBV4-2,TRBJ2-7,CASSQASSGRNNYEQYF,TGTGCCAGCAGCCAAGCCTCTAGCGGGAGGAACAACTACGAGCAGTACTTC
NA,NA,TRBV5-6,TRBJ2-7,CASSSLDGVYEQYF,TGTGCCAGCAGCTCCTTAGATGGGGTCTACGAGCAGTACTTC
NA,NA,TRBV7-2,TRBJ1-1,CASSPNSGRGVLNTEAFF,TGTGCCAGCAGCCCAAACAGCGGGCGGGGGGTACTGAACACTGAAGCTTTCTTT
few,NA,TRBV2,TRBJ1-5,CASNKAGDQPQHF,TGTGCCAGCAATAAGGCTGGAGATCAGCCCCAGCATTTT
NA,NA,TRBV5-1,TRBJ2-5,CASSQGFLETQYF,TGCGCCAGCAGCCAAGGGTTTCTGGAGACCCAGTACTTC
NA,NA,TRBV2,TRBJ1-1,CATRWGAENTEAFF,TGTGCCACCAGGTGGGGGGCAGAGAACACTGAAGCTTTCTTT
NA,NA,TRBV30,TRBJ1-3,CALGRPFSGNTIYF,TGTGCCTTAGGGCGGCCGTTCTCTGGAAACACCATATATTTT
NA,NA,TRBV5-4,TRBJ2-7,CAASGRGRDEQYF,TGTGCCGCATCGGGGAGAGGTAGGGACGAGCAGTACTTC
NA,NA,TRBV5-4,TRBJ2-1,CASSLGQPHEQFF,TGTGCCAGCAGCTTGGGTCAGCCCCATGAGCAGTTCTTC
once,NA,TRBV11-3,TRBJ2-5,CASSLDSFSSETQYF,TGTGCCAGCAGCTTAGACTCCTTTTCCAGCGAGACCCAGTACTTC
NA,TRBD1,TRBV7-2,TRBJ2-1,CASSLPGQGAESSYNEQFF,TGTGCCAGCAGCTTACCGGGACAGGGGGCGGAGAGCTCCTACAATGAGCAGTTCTTC
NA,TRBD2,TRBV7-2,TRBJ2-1,CASSWGSGRFNEQFF,TGTGCCAGCAGTTGGGGTAGCGGGAGGTTCAATGAGCAGTTCTTC
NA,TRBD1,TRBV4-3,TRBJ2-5,CASSRQGFQETQYF,TGCGCCAGCAGCCGACAGGGGTTCCAAGAGACCCAGTACTTC
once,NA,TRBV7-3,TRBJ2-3,CASSLGRGTDTQYF,TGTGCCAGCAGCTTAGGGCGGGGCACAGATACGCAGTATTTT
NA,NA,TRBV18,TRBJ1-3,CASSPTSSGNTIYF,TGTGCCAGCTCACCGACAAGCTCTGGAAACACCATATATTTT
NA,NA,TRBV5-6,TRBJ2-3,CASSFRGGTDTQYF,TGTGCCAGCAGCTTCAGGGGAGGCACAGATACGCAGTATTTT
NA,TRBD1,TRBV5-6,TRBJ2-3,CASSLDRGDTQYF,TGTGCCAGCAGCTTGGACAGGGGAGATACGCAGTATTTT
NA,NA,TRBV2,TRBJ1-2,CASSGANYGYTF,TGTGCCAGTAGTGGAGCTAACTATGGCTACACCTTC
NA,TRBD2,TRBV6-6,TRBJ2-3,CASTTSGRVSTDTQYF,TGTGCCAGCACGACTAGCGGGAGGGTAAGCACAGATACGCAGTATTTT
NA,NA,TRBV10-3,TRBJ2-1,CAISEPPTMKQFF,TGTGCCATCAGTGAACCACCCACAATGAAGCAGTTCTTC